This TCR beta chain was observed in a study of cytomegalovirus exposure and HLA in healthy donors. About this clone: Antigen specificity is unknown.

Study-level results: When analyzed later, a missense DCLRE1C variant was found to be linked to TCR beta V- and J-gene trimming. Versus the approximately 720-donor mean, an Asian-associated ancestry cluster reportedly showed fewer N-insertions in a later analysis. The study labeled 150 or so TCR beta chains cytomegalovirus-associated.

The PCR made use of 60 Vbeta and 13 Jbeta primers. Using immunoSEQ multiplex PCR, the repertoire was profiled, and TCRdb retains in-frame clones only, with some absent. The table lists about 160,000 clones, about 80% of them singletons. This CDR3 has 16 residues. Germline V gene sequence: CDR1 LNHNV, CDR2 YYDKDF (reference sequence). The ends were cut back, 0 bases at V and 3 bases at J, with 12 bases in the middle. V usage is TRBV15 and J usage is TRBJ2-1; no clear D gene. This TCR derives from a man aged 30 to 39 in good health and CMV-seronegative. Specimen: PBMCs. CDR3 bases: TGTGCCACCAGCAGAGATCCGCGCACCCGCTACAATGAGCAGTTCTTC. Amino acids: CATSRDPRTRYNEQFF.